One T cell receptor (beta chain) is described in this entry. Trimming took 3 bases from V and 10 from J, leaving 19 bases between them. The CDR3 spans 15 residues. Germline V lookup: CDR1 MGHRA, CDR2 YSYEKL. A second PCR, run for roughly 7 to 11 cycles, used a sample-barcoded 5' primer plus a J-beta primer mix. TCRdb re-derived calls from the 5' RACE reads in MiXCR, one entry per CDR3 protein. The sample lists about 1 million distinct CDR3 sequences, 40% to 50% occurring once. The data derive from a study of blood T cells in healthy people across ages. The sequenced material came from blood. The source of this sequence is a woman aged 55-75 years in good health. This sequence joins TRBV4-1 and TRBJ2-1; D is perhaps TRBD1 or TRBD2 (7 bases each). CDR3 amino acids: CASSHAAGDSQEQFF. In DNA, the CDR3 is TGCGCCAGCAGCCACGCGGCGGGGGACAGTCAGGAGCAGTTCTTC.